The 10 T cell receptor beta chains listed next were all sequenced from one sample in a study of spatial heterogeneity in lung cancer. Time point reported: blood at routine non-recurrence follow-up after resection. TCRdb called the 5' RACE reads again in MiXCR, with one record for every CDR3 protein. Here the sample spans tens of thousands of distinct CDR3 sequences, roughly a fifth being singletons. The specimen was PBMCs, collected at follow-up. The receptors shown here come from a male donor with early-stage non-small cell lung cancer.

V usage is TRBV5-1 and J usage is TRBJ2-3, with D maybe TRBD1 (6 bases). The V and J ends lost 0 bases and 0 bases respectively, with 8 bases between them. The germline V gene encodes CDR1 SGHRS and CDR2 YFSETQ. This CDR3 has 15 residues. The CDR3 DNA is TGCGCCAGCAGCTTGGTACAGGGAAGCACAGATACGCAGTATTTT. Translating it yields CASSLVQGSTDTQYF.

This clonotype was counted a few times. The genes are TRBV7-2 and TRBJ1-6; no clear D gene. This CDR3 comprises 13 residues. Per germline, CDR1 SGHTA and CDR2 FQGNSA. Trimming took 2 bases from V and 14 from J, leaving 13 bases between them. The CDR3 region has the DNA TGTGCCAGCAGCTTACAAGGGTCTCTGACCCTCCACTTT. The encoded protein is CASSLQGSLTLHF.

This clonotype was counted between two and nine times. V gene TRBV7-2 combines with J gene TRBJ1-5; D unresolved. Per the germline V gene, CDR1 is SGHTA and CDR2 is FQGNSA. This CDR3 is 14 amino acids long. V was shortened by 3 bases and J by 3 bases, with 9 bases between the two germline ends. The CDR3 coding sequence is TGTGCCAGCAGCTTTGGGCAGGCCAATCAGCCCCAGCATTTT. Translating it yields CASSFGQANQPQHF.

The V call is TRBV27, the J call TRBJ1-5; D gene unclear. The V end lost 2 bases, the J end lost 2 bases, and 7 bases lay between the germline ends. CDR3 size: 14 residues. The germline V gene has CDR1 MNHEY and CDR2 SMNVEV (reference sequence). The CDR3 DNA sequence: TGTGCCAGCAGTTTACGGGGTCGCAATCAGCCCCAGCATTTT. Translated: CASSLRGRNQPQHF.

This clonotype was observed a single time. The chain carries TRBV11-2 and TRBJ1-2, with D possibly TRBD1 on 6 matching bases. The CDR3 is made up of 14 amino acids. Germline-derived CDR1 and CDR2 are SGHAT and FQNNGV. Between the trimmed V and J ends, which lost 1 base and 4 bases, there was a span of 10 bases. DNA for the CDR3: TGTGCCAGCAGCTTAGGGACAGAGCCCTATGGCTACACCTTC. The encoded protein is CASSLGTEPYGYTF.

The chain combines TRBV7-3 with TRBJ2-7, with TRBD1 as a possible D gene (6 bases). The CDR3 totals 13 residues. V dropped 4 bases and J dropped 6 bases, with 13 bases sitting between them. Germline CDR1 and CDR2: SGHTA and FQGTGA. CDR3 sequence reads: CASSYSGDGEQYF. CDR3 in DNA: TGTGCCAGCAGCTACTCAGGGGATGGCGAGCAGTACTTC.

This clonotype was found a few times. The chain links TRBV18 to TRBJ2-3; tentatively, D is TRBD1 or TRBD2 (5 bases each). Germline-derived CDR1 and CDR2 are KGHSH and LQKENI. The CDR3 contains 16 residues. V was clipped by 3 bases and J by 0 bases, with 13 bases between them. CDR3 residues: CASSPPQGPSTDTQYF. CDR3 bases: TGTGCCAGCTCACCCCCCCAGGGACCGAGCACAGATACGCAGTATTTT.

This clonotype was counted at least ten times. The chain uses TRBV7-6 and TRBJ2-3, with 13 bases aligning to TRBD2. Germline CDR1 and CDR2: SGHVS and FNYEAQ. The CDR3 contains 17 residues. The junction had 9 bases not matched to a gene; V was cut back by 5 bases and J by 4 bases. CDR3 region: CASSPTSGLAGADTQYF. DNA of the CDR3: TGTGCCAGCAGCCCGACCTCAGGACTAGCGGGAGCAGATACGCAGTATTTT.

The rearrangement uses TRBV27 and TRBJ2-3, with 12 bases lining up with TRBD2. V lost 4 bases, J lost 3 bases, and 8 bases stayed unmatched. Germline CDR1 and CDR2: MNHEY and SMNVEV (reference sequence). The CDR3 has 17 amino acids. CDR3 in DNA: TGTGCCAGCAGTTCCTCGAGACTAGCGGGGGTTACAGATACGCAGTATTTT. Translated: CASSSSRLAGVTDTQYF.

The CDR3 nucleotides are TGCAGTGCTAGAGGCGGATCTAACTATGGCTACACCTTC. This encodes CSARGGSNYGYTF. J is TRBJ1-2 and V is TRBV20-1; no reliable D call. The germline gives CDR1 DFQATT, CDR2 SNEGSKA (reference sequence). V was trimmed by 1 base and J by 0 bases, leaving 6 bases between them. CDR3 size: 13 residues.